This TCR beta chain emerged from a study of blood T cell repertoires in COVID-19. Repertoires were generated with immunoSEQ multiplex PCR, while TCRdb's copy carries only in-frame clones and drops some. This table holds 200,000 to 300,000 clones, about 91% found once. This clone was observed a few times. Trimming took off 1 base at V and 3 bases at J, with 6 bases between the two ends. The CDR3 is 13 residues long. Looked up from germline, CDR1 is LGHNA and CDR2 is YNFKEQ. The rearrangement links TRBV4-2 to TRBJ1-2; D call uncertain. This clonotype originated in a person aged 18 to 29 with COVID-19, enrolled during active disease. The source material was peripheral blood. Written as DNA, the CDR3 is TGTGCCAGCAGCCAAGGGCCAGACTATGGCTACACCTTC. Translating gives CASSQGPDYGYTF.